One and the same sample provided the 4 T cell receptor beta chains below, sequenced in a study of cytotoxic CD8 clonotypes in ibrutinib-treated CLL (dated by TCRdb to 2020 to 2023). The sample's time point label, in plain terms: about a year on ibrutinib. The library was made by the immunoSEQ multiplex PCR assay. TCRdb carries this immuneACCESS record with in-frame sequences only. Its versions omit some clonotypes, under half of them owing to an unresolved V gene in the studies checked, with the rest unexplained. Here the sample has just over 65,000 clones; about 64% occur a single time. Roughly 5.9% of the sample is taken by the ten largest. Here the sequenced sample was PBMCs, taken after 12 months of ibrutinib treatment. The receptors shown here come from a human donor with chronic lymphocytic leukemia.

The chain carries TRBV6-1 and TRBJ2-7, with 10 positions matching TRBD2. Germline V gene sequence: CDR1 MNHNS, CDR2 SASEGT. The V and J ends lost 5 bases and 6 bases, in that order; junction bases with no gene match: 7. The CDR3 contains 14 residues. CDR3 loop: CASSYSGGTGEQYF. The CDR3 nucleotides read TGTGCCAGCAGTTATAGCGGGGGGACGGGCGAGCAGTACTTC.

The chain joins TRBV7-9 to TRBJ1-6; the D is unclear. Germline V gives CDR1 SEHNR, CDR2 FQNEAQ (reference sequence). V was shortened by 4 bases and J by 14 bases, with 15 bases between the two germline ends. This CDR3 has 13 residues. CDR3 amino acids: CASSWSGQRALHF. The DNA for the CDR3 is TGTGCCAGCAGCTGGTCGGGTCAGCGGGCCCTCCACTTT.

The rearrangement joins TRBV2 to TRBJ1-4; TRBD1 matches at 11 bases. Trimming at V came to 6 bases and at J to 8 bases, leaving 5 bases not matched to a gene. The CDR3 has 14 amino acids. Germline CDR1 is SNHLY and CDR2 is FYNNEI. CDR3 in amino acids: CASRGDRGKEKLFF. As DNA, the CDR3 is TGTGCCAGCAGGGGGGACAGGGGGAAAGAAAAACTGTTTTTT.

By share, this clone counts as medium-sized. This chain uses TRBV9 with TRBJ1-2; D gene unclear. There are 15 residues in the CDR3. CDR1 is SGDLS and CDR2 is YYNGEE in the germline V gene. V shed 4 bases and J shed 4 bases, with 17 bases lying between them. Here the CDR3 reads CASSPGPKRTYGYTF. In nucleotides, the CDR3 is TGTGCCAGCAGCCCCGGCCCCAAGAGGACCTATGGCTACACCTTC.